Listed below are T cell receptor beta chains from one sample, sequenced in a study of blood T cell dynamics during melanoma immunotherapy. Sequencing was performed with immunoSEQ multiplex PCR; in TCRdb, only in-frame clones are kept and a portion is missing. The top ten clones hold less than 6.5% of a sample with 15,000 or so clones, 85% to 90% of them seen once. This sample comprised blood, obtained from a patient treated with checkpoint blockade. These receptors were taken from a human donor with melanoma. The CDR3 runs from the conserved cysteine through the conserved F or W. Fields, in order: clone size, V gene, D gene, J gene, CDR3 DNA, CDR3 protein. A D gene is named only where the DNA matches it firmly. The size of a clone is reported for some rows only, either as once, few or many, or as a class for expanded clones.

NA	TRBV10-3	TRBD1	TRBJ2-7	TGTGCCATCAGTGACCCCGGGACAGGGGTTCGCGAGCAGTACTTC	CAISDPGTGVREQYF
NA	TRBV7-3	NA	TRBJ1-6	TGTGCCAGCAGCTTAACCGGGGTTAACAATTCACCCCTCCACTTT	CASSLTGVNNSPLHF
NA	TRBV27	TRBD1	TRBJ1-5	TGTGCCAGCGGAACAGGGGACCATCAGCCCCAGCATTTT	CASGTGDHQPQHF
NA	TRBV11-2	TRBD1	TRBJ2-7	TGTGCCAGCAGCTTAGATCGGGACAGGGGCTACGAGCAGTACTTC	CASSLDRDRGYEQYF
NA	TRBV6-1	NA	TRBJ1-3	TGTGCCAGCAGTATGGACAAGTATGGAAACACCATATATTTT	CASSMDKYGNTIYF
once	TRBV6-5	NA	TRBJ1-1	TGTGCCAGCAGTTACTCTAGTAAGGGTTACACTGAAGCTTTCTTT	CASSYSSKGYTEAFF
NA	TRBV27	NA	TRBJ1-6	TGTGCCAGCAGTTTAGGTCAGGGGTGGAATTCACCCCTCCACTTT	CASSLGQGWNSPLHF
NA	TRBV7-6	NA	TRBJ1-1	TGTGCCAGCAGCTTAGACACGAACACTGAAGCTTTCTTT	CASSLDTNTEAFF
NA	TRBV11-2	NA	TRBJ2-1	TGTGCCAGCAGCCAAGGACACTACAATGAGCAGTTCTTC	CASSQGHYNEQFF
NA	TRBV4-3	NA	TRBJ2-3	TGCGCCAGCAGCCAAGGTGGGGCAGGGGGCACAGATACGCAGTATTTT	CASSQGGAGGTDTQYF
once	TRBV1	NA	TRBJ2-3	TGCACCAGCAGCCAAGACCCGACGAGGGGTGAGTACAATCAAGATACGCAGTATTTT	CTSSQDPTRGEYNQDTQYF
NA	TRBV5-8	NA	TRBJ2-7	TGTGCCAGCAGCTTGGCGGGACGGGGGCACGAGCAGTACTTC	CASSLAGRGHEQYF
NA	TRBV5-1	TRBD1	TRBJ2-7	TGCGCCAGCAGCTGGATGGACAGGGTGTACGAGCAGTACTTC	CASSWMDRVYEQYF
NA	TRBV10-3	NA	TRBJ1-1	TGTGCCATCAGTGAAAGTGAGAGGACAGAAGCTTTCTTT	CAISESERTEAFF
NA	TRBV27	NA	TRBJ1-5	TGTGCCAGCAGTCCGGGGCAGACCAATCAGCCCCAGCATTTT	CASSPGQTNQPQHF